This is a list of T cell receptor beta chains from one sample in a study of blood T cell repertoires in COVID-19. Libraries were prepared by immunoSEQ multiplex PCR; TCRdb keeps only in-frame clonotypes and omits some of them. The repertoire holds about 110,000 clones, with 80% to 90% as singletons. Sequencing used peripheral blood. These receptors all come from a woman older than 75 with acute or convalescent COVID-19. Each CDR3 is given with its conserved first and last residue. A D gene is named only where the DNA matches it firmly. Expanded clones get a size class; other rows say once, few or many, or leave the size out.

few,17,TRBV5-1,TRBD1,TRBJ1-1,CASSLIGLQGASTEAFF,TGCGCCAGCAGCTTGATAGGGCTACAGGGGGCGAGCACTGAAGCTTTCTTT
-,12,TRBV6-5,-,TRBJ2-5,CASTPVQETQYF,TGTGCCAGCACCCCCGTACAAGAGACCCAGTACTTC
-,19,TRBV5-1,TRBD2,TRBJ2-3,CASSLAGTSGGLRTDTQYF,TGCGCCAGCAGCTTGGCTGGGACTAGCGGGGGGCTACGCACAGATACGCAGTATTTT
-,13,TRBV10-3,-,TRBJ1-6,CAISGADNSPLHF,TGTGCCATCAGTGGGGCTGATAATTCACCCCTCCACTTT
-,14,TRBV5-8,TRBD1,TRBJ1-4,CASSHRGSGEKLFF,TGTGCCAGCAGCCACAGGGGGTCAGGTGAAAAACTGTTTTTT
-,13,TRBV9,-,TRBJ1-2,CASSVALQGGYTF,TGTGCCAGCAGCGTAGCTCTGCAGGGAGGCTACACCTTC
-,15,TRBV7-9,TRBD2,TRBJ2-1,CASSKSGIQLNEQFF,TGTGCCAGCAGCAAAAGCGGGATTCAACTCAATGAGCAGTTCTTC
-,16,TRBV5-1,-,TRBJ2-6,CASTGQRYSGANVLTF,TGCGCCAGTACAGGGCAGCGCTACTCTGGGGCCAACGTCCTGACTTTC
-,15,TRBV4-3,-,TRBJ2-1,CASSQTQGSKSRQFF,TGCGCCAGCAGCCAAACCCAGGGATCAAAGTCACGCCAGTTCTTC
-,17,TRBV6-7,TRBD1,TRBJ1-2,CASSYADRGGCGYGYTF,TGTGCCAGCAGTTACGCTGACAGGGGAGGGTGTGGGTATGGCTACACCTTC
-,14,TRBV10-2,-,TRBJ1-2,CASSPRTRVNGYTF,TGCGCCAGCAGTCCGAGAACCAGGGTTAATGGCTACACCTTC
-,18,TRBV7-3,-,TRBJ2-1,CASSMTALGILSYNEQFF,TGTGCCAGCAGCATGACAGCATTGGGGATCCTCTCCTACAATGAGCAGTTCTTC
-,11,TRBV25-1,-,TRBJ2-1,CASSGPGEQFF,TGTGCCAGCAGTGGTCCAGGGGAGCAGTTCTTC
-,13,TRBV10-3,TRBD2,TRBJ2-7,CAISLAGDGKQYF,TGTGCCATCAGTTTAGCGGGGGACGGAAAGCAGTACTTC
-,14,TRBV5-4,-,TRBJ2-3,CASSPTGSTDTQYF,TGTGCCAGCAGCCCAACCGGGAGCACAGATACGCAGTATTTT
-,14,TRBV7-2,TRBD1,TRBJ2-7,CASSLGQSSYEQYF,TGTGCCAGCAGCTTGGGACAGAGCTCCTACGAGCAGTACTTC
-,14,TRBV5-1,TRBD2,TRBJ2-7,CASSFREAGGEQYF,TGCGCCAGCAGCTTTCGCGAGGCGGGAGGCGAGCAGTACTTC
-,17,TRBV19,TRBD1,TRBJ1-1,CASSKSRGRVMNTEAFF,TGTGCCAGTAGTAAATCCAGGGGGCGGGTTATGAACACTGAAGCTTTCTTT
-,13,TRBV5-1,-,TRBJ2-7,CASSLQGTYEQYF,TGCGCCAGCAGCTTACAGGGAACCTACGAGCAGTACTTC
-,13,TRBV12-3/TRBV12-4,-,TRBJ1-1,CASSSLSVTEAFF,TGTGCCAGCAGTTCGCTTAGTGTCACTGAAGCTTTCTTT
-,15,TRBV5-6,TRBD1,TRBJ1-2,CASSLRDRANYGYTF,TGTGCCAGCAGTCTGCGGGACAGGGCAAACTATGGCTACACCTTC
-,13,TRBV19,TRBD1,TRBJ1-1,CASSRDRGTEAFF,TGTGCCAGTAGCCGGGACAGGGGAACTGAAGCTTTCTTT
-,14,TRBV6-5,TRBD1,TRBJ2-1,CASSQIGTGDEQFF,TGTGCCAGCAGTCAAATCGGTACAGGGGATGAGCAGTTCTTC
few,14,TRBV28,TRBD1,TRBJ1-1,CASIGTGGGTEAFF,TGTGCCAGCATCGGGACAGGGGGAGGAACTGAAGCTTTCTTT
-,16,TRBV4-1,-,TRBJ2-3,CASSHLGKEGYYTQYF,TGCGCCAGCAGCCATCTTGGAAAGGAGGGTTACTATACGCAGTATTTT
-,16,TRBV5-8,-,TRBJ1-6,CASSPVQGLSDSPLHF,TGTGCCAGCAGCCCAGTACAGGGTCTCTCGGATTCACCCCTCCACTTT
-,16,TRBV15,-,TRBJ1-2,CATSRDGSELDYGYTF,TGTGCCACCAGCAGAGATGGGTCGGAGTTAGACTATGGCTACACCTTC
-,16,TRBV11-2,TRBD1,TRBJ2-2,CASSQNSAGGSGELFF,TGTGCCAGCAGCCAAAATTCGGCAGGGGGCTCTGGGGAGCTGTTTTTT
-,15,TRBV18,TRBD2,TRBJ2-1,CASSALAGGTNEQFF,TGTGCCAGCTCGGCCCTAGCGGGGGGGACCAATGAGCAGTTCTTC
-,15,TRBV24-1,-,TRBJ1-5,CATSDSGDGNQPQHF,TGTGCCACCAGTGATTCGGGGGATGGCAATCAGCCCCAGCATTTT
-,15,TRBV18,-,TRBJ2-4,CASSPTTGSKNIQYF,TGTGCCAGCTCACCGACAACAGGGTCAAAAAACATTCAGTACTTC
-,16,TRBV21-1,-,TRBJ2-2,CASSKASGIYTGELFF,TGTGCCAGCAGCAAAGCATCAGGGATCTACACCGGGGAGCTGTTTTTT
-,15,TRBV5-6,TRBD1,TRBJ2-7,CASSLGGQETYEQYF,TGTGCCAGCAGCTTGGGGGGACAGGAGACCTACGAGCAGTACTTC
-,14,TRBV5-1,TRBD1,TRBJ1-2,CASSRDRVNYGYTF,TGCGCCAGCAGCCGGGACAGGGTCAACTATGGCTACACCTTC
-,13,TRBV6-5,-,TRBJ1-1,CASSMTGNTEAFF,TGTGCCAGCAGTATGACAGGGAACACTGAAGCTTTCTTT
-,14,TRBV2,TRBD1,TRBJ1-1,CASSARTGASEAFF,TGTGCCAGCAGTGCCCGGACAGGGGCCTCTGAAGCTTTCTTT
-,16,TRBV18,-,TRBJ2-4,CASSPDMRGPGDIQYF,TGTGCCAGCTCACCAGATATGCGGGGGCCGGGAGACATTCAGTACTTC
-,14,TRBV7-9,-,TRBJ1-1,CASSLGGVNTEAFF,TGTGCCAGCAGCTTAGGAGGTGTGAACACTGAAGCTTTCTTT
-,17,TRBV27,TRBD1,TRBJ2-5,CASSLYQGDRVGETQYF,TGTGCCAGCAGTTTATATCAGGGGGACAGGGTGGGAGAGACCCAGTACTTC
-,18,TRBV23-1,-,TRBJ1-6,CASGASDPGEFHNSPLHF,TGCGCCAGCGGCGCTTCGGACCCAGGGGAATTTCATAATTCACCCCTCCACTTT
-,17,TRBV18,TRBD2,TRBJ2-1,CASSPGLAGGLYNEQFF,TGTGCCAGCTCACCAGGACTAGCGGGGGGGTTATACAATGAGCAGTTCTTC
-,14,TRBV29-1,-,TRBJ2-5,CSAQVQGGWETQYF,TGCAGCGCCCAAGTTCAGGGAGGTTGGGAGACCCAGTACTTC
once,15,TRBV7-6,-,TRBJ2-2,CASSLAGARPGELFF,TGTGCCAGCAGCTTAGCAGGGGCGAGACCCGGGGAGCTGTTTTTT
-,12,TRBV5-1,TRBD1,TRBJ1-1,CASRNDRDKAFF,TGCGCCAGCAGGAACGACAGGGATAAAGCTTTCTTT
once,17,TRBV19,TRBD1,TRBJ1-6,CASSKWTGDSYNSPLHF,TGTGCCAGTAGTAAATGGACAGGAGACTCCTATAATTCACCCCTCCACTTT